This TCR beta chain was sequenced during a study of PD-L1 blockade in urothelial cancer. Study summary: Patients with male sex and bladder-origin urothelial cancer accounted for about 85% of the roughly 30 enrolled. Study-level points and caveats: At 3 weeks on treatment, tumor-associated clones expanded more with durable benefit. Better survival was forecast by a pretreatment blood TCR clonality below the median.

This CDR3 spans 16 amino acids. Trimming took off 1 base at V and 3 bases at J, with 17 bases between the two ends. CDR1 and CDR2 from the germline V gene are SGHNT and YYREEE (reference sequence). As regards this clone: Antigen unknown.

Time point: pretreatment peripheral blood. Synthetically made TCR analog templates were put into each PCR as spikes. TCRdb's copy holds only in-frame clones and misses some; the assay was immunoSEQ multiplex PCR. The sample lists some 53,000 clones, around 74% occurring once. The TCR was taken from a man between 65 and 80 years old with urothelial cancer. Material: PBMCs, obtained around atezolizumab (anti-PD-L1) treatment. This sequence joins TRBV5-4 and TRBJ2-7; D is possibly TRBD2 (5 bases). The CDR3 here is CASSLRGSSVRYEQYF. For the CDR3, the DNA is TGTGCCAGCAGCTTGCGAGGGTCATCAGTTCGCTACGAGCAGTACTTC.